This TCR beta chain was sequenced during a study of blood T cell repertoires in COVID-19 (dated by TCRdb to about 2020). At the level of the whole study: Samples from collaborators originated in the United States, Italy and Spain and spanned both the acute and convalescent phases of COVID-19. The samples were drawn from the first 160 participants of the ongoing ImmuneRACE study and from under 1,500 subjects provided by 6 global collaborators. Nearly every sample came with metadata listing a de-identified subject ID, COVID-19 status, age in years and sex. Where available, HLA class I and class II types were taken from metadata supplied by the sample provider and were not determined by assay-based typing. The prospective study material was composed of cDNA or gDNA derived from T cells, B-cell-depleted T cells, or PBMCs. The repertoires were released in a freely available public database intended as a resource for research on the immune response to SARS-CoV-2. The dataset comprised deeply sampled blood TCRbeta repertoires from subjects exposed to, actively infected with, or recovered from COVID-19. The paper as a whole reports these results and caveats: Clinical and demographic metadata were provided uncurated, with the amount varying by source and participant.

As concerns this clone: Its antigen remains undetermined. Nothing much larger sits one base from this clone, and base qualities are not available.

A second Seattle source provided samples from volunteer blood donors who had recovered from COVID-19. Each collaborating institution followed its own protocols to collect whole blood in K2EDTA tubes. For TCRbeta analysis, collaborator samples were shipped as frozen whole blood, as isolated PBMCs, or as DNA extracted from either sample type. The CDR3 holds 14 amino acids from the cysteine to the phenylalanine. Left in the record is the CDR3 DNA by itself, 42 bases read in frame from the first base. Taken from the germline V gene (reference sequence), the CDR1 and CDR2 loops are SEHNR and FQNEAQ. At the junction V is shortened by 5 bases and J by 4 bases; bases outside the gene matches: 8. TCRbeta CDR3 regions were amplified from genomic DNA by means of the immunoSEQ Assay, a bias-controlled multiplex PCR. In the paper's pipeline: Within the assay, amplification of reference gene primers was used to estimate how many nucleated cells each sample contained. To quantify the absolute abundance of each unique TCRbeta CDR3 rearrangement, sequence reads were collapsed and filtered. For each sample, productive Simpson clonality was calculated as the square root of Simpson's diversity index over productive rearrangements. TCRdb carries this immuneACCESS record with in-frame sequences only. Its versions omit some clonotypes, under half of them owing to an unresolved V gene in the studies checked, with the rest unexplained. From that table come the V and J calls and clone size; the DNA was used to work out D and trimming. The sample table contains under 200,000 clones; only one count was recorded for about 83% of them. Around 13% of the sample is in the top ten clones.

The TCR originated in a man aged 70-80 years who had recovered from COVID-19. Rearrangement joined TRBV7-9 to TRBJ2-7; 7 central bases correspond to TRBD1. Sequencing input: peripheral blood. At the DNA level, the sequence is TGTGCCAGCAGCGAAGGGACAGTGATATACGAGCAGTACTTC. It codes for CASSEGTVIYEQYF.